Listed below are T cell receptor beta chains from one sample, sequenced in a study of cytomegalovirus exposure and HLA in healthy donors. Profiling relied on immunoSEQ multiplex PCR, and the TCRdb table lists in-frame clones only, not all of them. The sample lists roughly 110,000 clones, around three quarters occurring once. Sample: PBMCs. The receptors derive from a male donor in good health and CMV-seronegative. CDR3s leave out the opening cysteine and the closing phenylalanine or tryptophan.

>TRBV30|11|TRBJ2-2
AWSTSNTGELF
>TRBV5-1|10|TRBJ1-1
ASSLRGSEAF
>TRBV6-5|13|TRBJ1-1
ASSYMGRGDTEAF
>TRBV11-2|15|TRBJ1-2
ASSSVGAPGINYGYT
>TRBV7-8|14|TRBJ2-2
ASSAGQKLNTGELF
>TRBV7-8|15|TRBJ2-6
ASSMTGWLGGANVLT
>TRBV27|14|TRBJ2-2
ASSLLMAGHTGELF
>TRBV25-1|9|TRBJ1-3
ASSPGNTIY
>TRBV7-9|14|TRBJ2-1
ASSPPTGSSYNEQF
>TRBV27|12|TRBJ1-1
ASSFSGTGELAF
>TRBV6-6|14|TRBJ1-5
ASSYTGQANNQPQH
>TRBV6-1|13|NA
ASSVQGQGGNTIY
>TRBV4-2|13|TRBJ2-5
ASSQTRTGHGTQY
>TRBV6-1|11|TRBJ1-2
ASSESGNYGYT
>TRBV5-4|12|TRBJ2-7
ASRVRGIVYEQY
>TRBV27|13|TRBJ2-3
ASSFLQGTTDTQY
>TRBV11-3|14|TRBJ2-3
ASSLKLTGVTDTQY
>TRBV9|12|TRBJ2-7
ASSEGQGSYEQY
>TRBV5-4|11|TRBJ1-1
ASRQPGTGLAF
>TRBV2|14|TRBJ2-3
ASSEDGLAPTDTQY
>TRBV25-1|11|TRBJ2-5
ASKEGAKETQY
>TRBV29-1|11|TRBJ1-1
SVRQGGVAEAF
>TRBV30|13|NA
AWSPWTSGGHEQY
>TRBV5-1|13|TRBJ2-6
ASSLGGREANVLT
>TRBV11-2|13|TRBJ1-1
ASSLGDTSNTEAF
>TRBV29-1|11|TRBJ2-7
SVLLLGGSEQY
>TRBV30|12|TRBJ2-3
AWSLAGNADTQY
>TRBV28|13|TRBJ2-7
ASSLVGGLSYEQY
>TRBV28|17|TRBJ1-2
ASRSGRVRGSRVGGGYT
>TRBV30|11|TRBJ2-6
ACDFSGANVLT
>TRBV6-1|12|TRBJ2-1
ASLRLAGKHEQF
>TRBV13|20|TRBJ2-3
ASSYRPTSLAGVWEGTDTQY
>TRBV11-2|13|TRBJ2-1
ASSLDRTGANEQF
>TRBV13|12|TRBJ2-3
ASSLSGRRDTQY
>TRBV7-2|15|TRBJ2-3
ASSTTTTSRDPDTQY
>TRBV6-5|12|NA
ASSYGGSGYEQY
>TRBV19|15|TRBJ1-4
ASSINFGTGGVQELF
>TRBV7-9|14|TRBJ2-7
ASSSLGGGLVYEQY
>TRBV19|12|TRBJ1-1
ASSTQAGNTEAF
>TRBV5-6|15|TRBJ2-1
ASSLAETAMGGNEQF
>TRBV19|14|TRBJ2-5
ASSTVPAGEQETQY
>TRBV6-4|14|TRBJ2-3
ASSDSAGGPEDTQY
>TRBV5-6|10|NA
ASSLDHYEQY
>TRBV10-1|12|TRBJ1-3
ASSRDSSGNTIY
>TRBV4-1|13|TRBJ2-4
ASSPDIGVLGIQY
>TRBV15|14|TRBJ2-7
ATSRDRGGRGYEQY
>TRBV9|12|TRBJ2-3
ASNEVGRKGTQY